The entry below gives a single TCR beta chain sequence along with its context. This specimen belongs to a study of shared clonotypes between healthy human individuals. Data came from immunoSEQ multiplex PCR; TCRdb stores just in-frame clones and leaves some out. Of millions of clones detected, about 95% appear once; the ten largest clones hold 1% to 1.3%. Naive CD8 cells comprised CD45RO-negative, CCR7-positively selected cells, excluding terminally differentiated effector memory CD45RA+ cells. The receptor was derived from a young man in good health. The sequenced sample was naive CD8+ T cells sorted from blood.

This CDR3 is CASSGTSDSSFTGELFF. The CDR3 DNA follows: TGTGCCAGCAGTGGGACTAGCGACTCTTCGTTCACCGGGGAGCTGTTTTTT. The gene calls are TRBV11-2 and TRBJ2-2, with 10 bases matching TRBD2. The V and J ends lost 6 bases and 4 bases, in that order; junction bases with no gene match: 11. The CDR3 loop spans 17 amino acids. In germline, CDR1 is SGHAT, CDR2 FQNNGV.